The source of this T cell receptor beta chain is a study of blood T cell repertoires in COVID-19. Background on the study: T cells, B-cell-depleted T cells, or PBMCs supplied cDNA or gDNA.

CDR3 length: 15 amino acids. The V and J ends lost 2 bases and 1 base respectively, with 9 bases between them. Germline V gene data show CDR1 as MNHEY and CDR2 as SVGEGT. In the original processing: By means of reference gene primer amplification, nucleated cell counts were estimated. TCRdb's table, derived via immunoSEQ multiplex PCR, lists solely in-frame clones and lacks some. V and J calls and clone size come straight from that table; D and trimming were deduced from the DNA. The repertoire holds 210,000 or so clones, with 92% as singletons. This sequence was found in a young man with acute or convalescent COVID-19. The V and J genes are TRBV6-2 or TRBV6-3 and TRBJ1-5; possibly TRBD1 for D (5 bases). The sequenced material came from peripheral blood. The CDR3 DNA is TGTGCCAGCAGTTACGTAGGGGCAAGCAATCAGCCCCAGCATTTT. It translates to CASSYVGASNQPQHF.